A selection of T cell receptor beta chains follows, all from one sample in a study of cytomegalovirus exposure and HLA in healthy donors. Repertoires were generated with immunoSEQ multiplex PCR, while TCRdb's copy carries only in-frame clones and drops some. The sample lists about 150,000 clones, about 70% occurring once. The sequenced sample consisted of PBMCs. The receptors shown here come from a woman between 35 and 50 years old in good health and CMV-seronegative. CDR3s include the opening cysteine and the closing phenylalanine or tryptophan. Fields, in order: clone size, J gene, V gene, CDR3 protein. A clone size is listed for some rows: how often the clone was seen (once, few, many), or a class if it is expanded.

clone size: .; J gene: TRBJ1-2; V gene: TRBV9; CDR3 protein: CASSVDGQGASGYTF
clone size: .; J gene: TRBJ2-5; V gene: TRBV4-2; CDR3 protein: CASSPDSGLQETQYF
clone size: once; J gene: TRBJ1-1; V gene: TRBV11-2; CDR3 protein: CASSLQGAVNTEAFF
clone size: .; J gene: TRBJ2-3; V gene: TRBV6-1; CDR3 protein: CASSGQGTDTQYF
clone size: .; J gene: TRBJ2-3; V gene: TRBV5-1; CDR3 protein: CASSLGSSSTDTQYF
clone size: .; J gene: TRBJ1-6; V gene: TRBV28; CDR3 protein: CASMPRTNSPLHF
clone size: .; J gene: TRBJ1-6; V gene: TRBV27; CDR3 protein: CASSTTGDGHSPLHF
clone size: once; J gene: TRBJ1-6; V gene: TRBV28; CDR3 protein: CASRYSLSSYNSPLHF
clone size: .; J gene: TRBJ1-4; V gene: TRBV7-8; CDR3 protein: CASSPIDGNEKLFF
clone size: .; J gene: TRBJ2-3; V gene: TRBV6-5; CDR3 protein: CASVDFSTDTQYF
clone size: .; J gene: TRBJ2-7; V gene: TRBV19; CDR3 protein: CASSTQLSFGTGNSYEQYF
clone size: .; J gene: TRBJ2-3; V gene: TRBV4-3; CDR3 protein: CASSQDWGLAGGVDTQYF
clone size: .; J gene: TRBJ1-1; V gene: TRBV7-2; CDR3 protein: CASSSRQANTEAFF